Each of the 27 T cell receptor beta chains below was sequenced from the same sample in a study of blood T cell repertoires in COVID-19. The table came from immunoSEQ multiplex PCR; TCRdb's copy has only in-frame clones and leaves some out. The table includes about 150,000 clones, over 75% detected once. The sample taken for sequencing was peripheral blood. The receptors were gathered from a woman in her sixties with COVID-19, enrolled during active disease.

The J gene is TRBJ2-5, the V gene TRBV5-1; D gene ambiguous. V lost 3 bases, J lost 0 bases, and 12 bases lay in between. This CDR3 region has 15 residues. Germline lookup yields CDR1 SGHRS and CDR2 YFSETQ. This CDR3 is CASSSHQAHQETQYF. The CDR3 DNA follows: TGCGCCAGCAGCTCTCACCAGGCGCACCAAGAGACCCAGTACTTC.

This chain uses TRBV27 with TRBJ1-2; tentative D call: TRBD1 (5 bases). CDR1 and CDR2 (germline): MNHEY, SMNVEV (reference sequence). Trimming stripped 5 bases from V and 4 bases from J, with 14 bases between. CDR3 size: 14 residues. The CDR3 protein is CASSPQGQGYGYTF. For the CDR3, the DNA is TGTGCCAGCAGTCCCCAGGGCCAAGGCTATGGCTACACCTTC.

The chain links TRBV9 to TRBJ2-2; no firm D call. Germline V gene data show CDR1 as SGDLS and CDR2 as YYNGEE. This CDR3 region has 12 residues. The V end was cut by 4 bases, the J end by 3 bases, with 4 bases between. CDR3 loop: CASSSYTGELFF. CDR3 in DNA: TGTGCCAGCAGCTCTTACACCGGGGAGCTGTTTTTT.

J is TRBJ2-6 and V is TRBV6-5; possibly TRBD1 for D (6 bases). The V end lost 3 bases, the J end lost 2 bases, and 11 bases lay between the germline ends. The germline gives CDR1 MNHEY, CDR2 SVGAGI. The CDR3 has 16 residues. The CDR3 protein is CASSYHREAGANVLTF. The DNA of the CDR3 is TGTGCCAGCAGTTATCACAGGGAAGCTGGGGCCAACGTCCTGACTTTC.

The genes are TRBV6-2 or TRBV6-3 and TRBJ1-1, with TRBD1 as a possible D gene (6 bases). The CDR3 has 13 amino acids. Trimming cost V 2 bases and J 5 bases, with 9 bases left between them. The V gene's germline CDR1 is MNHEY and CDR2 SVGEGT. CDR3: CASSYGGKTEAFF. The CDR3 nucleotides are TGTGCCAGCAGTTACGGGGGCAAGACTGAAGCTTTCTTT.

The CDR3 loop reads CASSRRQDIDEQYF. The CDR3 DNA follows: TGTGCCAGCTCAAGACGACAGGATATCGACGAGCAGTACTTC. This chain uses TRBV18 with TRBJ2-7; maybe TRBD1 (6 bases). The CDR3 has 14 amino acids. Trimming stripped 5 bases from V and 5 bases from J, with 16 bases between. The germline V gene has CDR1 KGHSH and CDR2 LQKENI.

This clone was seen more than once but under ten times. The chain couples TRBV27 to TRBJ2-3; no clear D gene. The length of the CDR3 is 14 residues. Germline values: CDR1 MNHEY, CDR2 SMNVEV (reference sequence). V was cut by 8 bases and J by 4 bases, with 16 bases left in between. The CDR3, as DNA: TGTGCCAGCGGCGCAACGGGTTTTGCAGATACGCAGTATTTT. Its translation is CASGATGFADTQYF.

This sequence joins TRBV18 and TRBJ1-2, with a weak D call TRBD1 (5 bases). Trimming cost V 6 bases and J 5 bases, with 13 bases left between them. Germline V gene lookup returns CDR1 KGHSH and CDR2 LQKENI. The CDR3 consists of 13 residues. The CDR3 reads CASSGTHGYGYTF. The CDR3 DNA follows: TGTGCCAGCTCCGGGACTCATGGTTATGGCTACACCTTC.

The chain links TRBV27 to TRBJ2-7, with 7 positions matching TRBD2. V dropped 6 bases and J dropped 2; count of bases not matched to a gene: 13. The CDR3 contains 16 residues. CDR1 and CDR2 from the germline V gene are MNHEY and SMNVEV (reference sequence). The CDR3 reads CASSPHQAGEPYEQYF. The DNA of the CDR3 is TGTGCCAGCAGCCCCCACCAGGCGGGGGAACCCTACGAGCAGTACTTC.

The J gene is TRBJ2-2, the V gene TRBV7-2; D uncertain. The germline V and J ends were trimmed by 3 bases and 7 bases, with 3 bases remaining between them. This CDR3 is built from 11 residues. The germline V gene has CDR1 SGHTA and CDR2 FQGNSA. CDR3 sequence: CASSFLGELFF. The CDR3 nucleotides are TGTGCCAGCAGCTTCCTCGGGGAGCTGTTTTTT.

The table lists this clone with a few counts. This chain joins TRBV18 and TRBJ2-4; D is possibly TRBD1 (6 bases). Germline V gene sequence: CDR1 KGHSH, CDR2 LQKENI. The CDR3 runs to 13 residues. V was shortened by 3 bases and J by 8 bases, with 11 bases between the two germline ends. This CDR3 reads CASSPGRGDIQYF. Written as DNA, the CDR3 is TGTGCCAGCTCACCGGGCAGGGGAGACATTCAGTACTTC.

The chain carries TRBV4-3 and TRBJ1-6, with a tentative D call TRBD1 (6 bases). The CDR3 length is 15 residues. The germline V gene has CDR1 LGHNA and CDR2 YSLEER. V was cut by 4 bases and J by 1 base, with 8 bases left in between. The CDR3 region is CASSLTGSYNSPLHF. The CDR3 DNA sequence: TGCGCCAGCAGCCTAACAGGGTCCTATAATTCACCCCTCCACTTT.

The chain has TRBV18 and TRBJ2-3; D possibly corresponds to TRBD1 (6 bases). V gave up 3 bases and J gave up 1 base, with 14 bases separating them. This CDR3 comprises 16 residues. Germline CDR1 is KGHSH and CDR2 is LQKENI. Here the CDR3 DNA reads TGTGCCAGCTCACCGCCGGACAGTTCTGGCACAGATACGCAGTATTTT. As protein: CASSPPDSSGTDTQYF.

This chain connects TRBV6-2 or TRBV6-3 to TRBJ2-7, with D possibly TRBD1 on 5 matching bases. Trimming removed 2 bases from V and 4 bases from J, with 15 bases in between. The V gene's germline CDR1 is MNHEY and CDR2 SVGEGT. The CDR3 length is 15 residues. This CDR3 reads CASSYEAGLRYEQYF. The CDR3 DNA reads as TGTGCCAGCAGTTACGAAGCAGGGTTGAGGTACGAGCAGTACTTC.

This sequence joins TRBV19 and TRBJ2-3, with 8 positions matching TRBD1. Trimming at V came to 3 bases and at J to 1 base, leaving 3 bases not matched to a gene. Germline lookup yields CDR1 LNHDA and CDR2 SQIVND (reference sequence). The length of the CDR3 is 15 residues. In nucleotides, the CDR3 is TGTGCCAGTAGTATTTGGGGACAGGGCACAGATACGCAGTATTTT. This sequence encodes CASSIWGQGTDTQYF.

The V and J genes are TRBV10-3 and TRBJ1-5; 8 bases map to TRBD1. The CDR3 runs to 15 residues. Per the germline V gene, CDR1 is ENHRY and CDR2 is SYGVKD. V shed 0 bases, J shed 9 bases, and the junction held 7 bases outside the gene matches. The CDR3 protein is CAISESRQGQGPQHF. The CDR3 DNA reads TGTGCCATCAGTGAGTCGCGACAGGGGCAGGGGCCCCAGCATTTT.

The chain combines TRBV18 with TRBJ2-2, with 9 bases identical to TRBD2. Looked up from germline, CDR1 is KGHSH and CDR2 is LQKENI. This CDR3 contains 19 residues. Germline trimming cut 3 bases from V and 7 bases from J; bases unmatched to any gene: 18. The DNA for the CDR3 is TGTGCCAGCTCACCGGTTGGAGCGGGGGGACCAAAAGGAGGCGGGGAGCTGTTTTTT. It specifies CASSPVGAGGPKGGGELFF.

The chain carries TRBV6-5 and TRBJ2-1; 10 bases are a match to TRBD2. Germline CDR1 MNHEY, CDR2 SVGAGI. The CDR3 totals 14 residues. The J segment lost 10 bases and the V segment lost 0 bases, leaving 3 bases of the junction unmatched. The CDR3 here is CASSYSAGGEEQFF. The CDR3 DNA reads as TGTGCCAGCAGTTACTCAGCGGGGGGGGAGGAGCAGTTCTTC.

CDR3 residues: CASSWRLSYSGNTIYF. CDR3 nucleotide sequence: TGTGCCAGCAGTTGGAGGTTGAGCTACTCTGGAAACACCATATATTTT. The chain is built from TRBV2 and TRBJ1-3; D gene ambiguous. Trimming left V 5 bases short and J 0 bases short, with 14 bases between. The CDR3 is 16 residues long. The germline V gene has CDR1 SNHLY and CDR2 FYNNEI.

V gene TRBV5-5 combines with J gene TRBJ1-5; D remains unclear. The CDR3 covers 15 residues. V lost 0 bases and J lost 0, with 7 bases in between. Germline V gene data show CDR1 as SGHKS and CDR2 as YYEKEE (reference sequence). CDR3 amino acids: CASSLVGASNQPQHF. The CDR3 region has the DNA TGTGCCAGCAGCTTGGTCGGAGCTAGCAATCAGCCCCAGCATTTT.

This chain uses TRBV30 with TRBJ1-1; weak D call: TRBD1 (6 bases). Trimming pared 1 base from V and 5 bases from J, leaving 14 bases between. Germline values: CDR1 GTSNPN, CDR2 SVGIG (reference sequence). The CDR3 consists of 14 residues. The CDR3 is CAWSEGGFGTEAFF. In DNA form, the CDR3 reads TGTGCCTGGAGTGAGGGGGGGTTCGGAACTGAAGCTTTCTTT.

The chain carries TRBV6-5 and TRBJ1-2, with D unresolved. The germline gives CDR1 MNHEY, CDR2 SVGAGI. The length of the CDR3 is 10 residues. The V and J ends lost 7 bases and 12 bases respectively, with 12 bases between them. The CDR3 nucleotides read TGTGCCAGCACGAGGTTATTAGACACCTTC. Amino acid sequence: CASTRLLDTF.

The V call is TRBV6-5, the J call TRBJ2-5; unclear D gene. V was trimmed by 7 bases and J by 0 bases, leaving 9 bases between them. CDR3 length equals 13 residues. Looked up from germline, CDR1 is MNHEY and CDR2 is SVGAGI. The chain's CDR3 is CASTRAYQETQYF. CDR3 nucleotides: TGTGCCAGCACCCGCGCATACCAAGAGACCCAGTACTTC.

This chain connects TRBV19 to TRBJ1-1, with TRBD1 matching 7 bases. CDR3 length: 13 residues. Germline CDR1 reads LNHDA; CDR2 reads SQIVND (reference sequence). J gave up 11 bases and V 6 bases, and 12 bases lay outside the gene matches. CDR3 protein: CASSNQGQGEAFF. Written as DNA, the CDR3 is TGTGCCAGTAGCAATCAAGGGCAGGGGGAGGCTTTCTTT. The full variable domain, rest sourced from reference TRBV19 and TRBJ1-1, is DGGITQSPKYLFRKEGQNVTLSCEQNLNHDAMYWYRQDPGQGLRLIYYSQIVNDFQKGDIAEGYSVSREKKESFPLTVTSAQKNPTAFYLCASSNQGQGEAFFGQGTRLTVV.

This chain links TRBV9 with TRBJ2-3; 7 nucleotides match TRBD1. V dropped 2 bases and J dropped 1; count of bases not matched to a gene: 10. This CDR3 is built from 17 residues. CDR1 and CDR2 (germline): SGDLS, YYNGEE. CDR3 bases: TGTGCCAGCAGCGTTTTAGGGGGCGATCCTGGCACAGATACGCAGTATTTT. Encoded protein: CASSVLGGDPGTDTQYF.

This rearrangement joins TRBV7-3 to TRBJ1-1, with TRBD1 as a possible D gene (6 bases). Germline values: CDR1 SGHTA, CDR2 FQGTGA. V lost 2 bases, J lost 7 bases, and 17 bases lay in between. The CDR3 contains 15 residues. The chain's CDR3 is CASSLQGNAPHEAFF. Written as DNA, the CDR3 is TGTGCCAGCAGCTTACAGGGGAACGCACCGCATGAAGCTTTCTTT. Together with reference TRBV7-3 and TRBJ1-1, the CDR3 gives the full variable domain: GAGVSQTPSNKVTEKGKYVELRCDPISGHTALYWYRQSLGQGPEFLIYFQGTGAADDSGLPNDRFFAVRPEGSVSTLKIQRTERGDSAVYLCASSLQGNAPHEAFFGQGTRLTVV.

The J gene is TRBJ2-5, the V gene TRBV4-3; perhaps TRBD2 as D (6 bases). The V gene's germline CDR1 is LGHNA and CDR2 YSLEER. The CDR3 totals 17 residues. V was clipped by 0 bases and J by 5 bases, with 19 bases between them. CDR3 coding DNA: TGCGCCAGCAGCCAAGATGTGGTACGGGGGAGGTCGGAGACCCAGTACTTC. Translated: CASSQDVVRGRSETQYF.